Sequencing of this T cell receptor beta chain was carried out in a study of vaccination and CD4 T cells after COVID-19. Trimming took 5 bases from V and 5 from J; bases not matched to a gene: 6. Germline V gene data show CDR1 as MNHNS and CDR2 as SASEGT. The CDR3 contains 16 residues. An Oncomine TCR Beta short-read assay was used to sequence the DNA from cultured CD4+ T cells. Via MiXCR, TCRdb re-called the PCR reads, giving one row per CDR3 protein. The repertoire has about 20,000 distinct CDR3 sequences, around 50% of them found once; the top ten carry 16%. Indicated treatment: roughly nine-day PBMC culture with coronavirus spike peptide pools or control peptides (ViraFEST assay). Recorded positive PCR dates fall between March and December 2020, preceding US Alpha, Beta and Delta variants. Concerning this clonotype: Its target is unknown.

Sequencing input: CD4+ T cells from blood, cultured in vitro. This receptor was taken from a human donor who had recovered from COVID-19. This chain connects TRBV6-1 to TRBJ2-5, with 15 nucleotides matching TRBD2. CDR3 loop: CASSLRTSGRGETQYF. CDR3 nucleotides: TGTGCCAGCAGTCTACGGACTAGCGGGAGGGGCGAGACCCAGTACTTC.